A selection of T cell receptor beta chains follows, all from one sample in a study of cytomegalovirus exposure and HLA in healthy donors. The protocol was immunoSEQ multiplex PCR, while the TCRdb copy is restricted to in-frame clones and leaves out a portion. The sample gives about 120,000 clones, roughly 80% of which show up once; around 4.1% is in the top ten. Sample: PBMCs. The origin of the receptors is a middle-aged woman in good health and CMV-seronegative. CDR3s include the opening cysteine and the closing phenylalanine or tryptophan. The order of the fields is clone size, V gene, J gene, D gene, CDR3 protein. A D gene is named only where the DNA matches it firmly. Only part of the rows carry a size: once, few, many, or a class if the clone is expanded.

abundance: few; v_gene: TRBV18; j_gene: TRBJ2-3; d_gene: TRBD2; CDR3aa: CASSPPSGGGTDTQYF
abundance: few; v_gene: TRBV4-3; j_gene: TRBJ1-3; d_gene: -; CDR3aa: CASSQDGPEVLSGNTIYF
abundance: -; v_gene: TRBV27; j_gene: TRBJ1-2; d_gene: TRBD1; CDR3aa: CASSSGGGYTF
abundance: -; v_gene: TRBV19; j_gene: TRBJ1-1; d_gene: -; CDR3aa: CASSVQGGANTEAFF
abundance: -; v_gene: TRBV13; j_gene: TRBJ1-2; d_gene: -; CDR3aa: CASSLGSPPGSNGYTF
abundance: -; v_gene: TRBV18; j_gene: TRBJ2-2; d_gene: -; CDR3aa: CASSRNRVVVIPGELFF
abundance: -; v_gene: TRBV5-1; j_gene: -; d_gene: TRBD1; CDR3aa: CASSATGAYEQYF
abundance: -; v_gene: TRBV9; j_gene: TRBJ1-3; d_gene: TRBD1; CDR3aa: CASSQTGQDPSGNTIYF
abundance: -; v_gene: TRBV7-3; j_gene: TRBJ2-3; d_gene: TRBD2; CDR3aa: CASSWTSGGTLDTQYF
abundance: -; v_gene: TRBV12-5; j_gene: TRBJ2-1; d_gene: -; CDR3aa: CASDPGHKYNEQFF
abundance: -; v_gene: TRBV28; j_gene: TRBJ2-4; d_gene: TRBD2; CDR3aa: CASEGLAGVNKNSQYF
abundance: once; v_gene: TRBV6-5; j_gene: TRBJ1-6; d_gene: -; CDR3aa: CASSLGGGESNSPLHF
abundance: -; v_gene: TRBV4-2; j_gene: TRBJ2-7; d_gene: TRBD2; CDR3aa: CASSLRAGDSDEQYF
abundance: once; v_gene: TRBV28; j_gene: TRBJ2-3; d_gene: TRBD2; CDR3aa: CASSSRTSGRTSTDTQYF
abundance: few; v_gene: TRBV6-1; j_gene: TRBJ2-7; d_gene: -; CDR3aa: CASSEAAGYYEQYF
abundance: few; v_gene: TRBV7-8; j_gene: TRBJ2-3; d_gene: TRBD1; CDR3aa: CASSWGTGETDTQYF
abundance: few; v_gene: TRBV7-2; j_gene: TRBJ1-4; d_gene: -; CDR3aa: CASSFGGGGRNEKLFF
abundance: few; v_gene: TRBV6-1; j_gene: TRBJ2-1; d_gene: -; CDR3aa: CASSYSSDNEQFF
abundance: -; v_gene: TRBV9; j_gene: TRBJ2-3; d_gene: -; CDR3aa: CASSPLSRSNTDTQYF
abundance: -; v_gene: TRBV6-5; j_gene: TRBJ2-7; d_gene: TRBD2; CDR3aa: CASTGGRGGEQYF
abundance: few; v_gene: TRBV7-2; j_gene: TRBJ2-3; d_gene: -; CDR3aa: CASSSVSADTQYF